Sequencing of this T cell receptor (beta chain) was carried out in a study of blood T cells in healthy people across ages. Sample-barcoded 5' priming and a J-beta primer mix drove a second PCR of 7 to 11 cycles. TCRdb used MiXCR to reprocess the 5' RACE reads, holding one entry per CDR3 protein. The sample lists about 1.1 million distinct CDR3 sequences, roughly two fifths occurring once. What was sequenced was blood. This receptor was identified in a man aged 18 to 29 in good health.

The CDR3 DNA reads as TGTGCCAGCAGCGACAGGACAGCCTACAATGAGCAGTTCTTC. This sequence encodes CASSDRTAYNEQFF. The rearrangement links TRBV11-2 to TRBJ2-1; D may be TRBD1 (6 bases). V lost 5 bases, J lost 2 bases, and 10 bases lay in between. This CDR3 has 14 residues. CDR1 and CDR2 from the germline V gene are SGHAT and FQNNGV.